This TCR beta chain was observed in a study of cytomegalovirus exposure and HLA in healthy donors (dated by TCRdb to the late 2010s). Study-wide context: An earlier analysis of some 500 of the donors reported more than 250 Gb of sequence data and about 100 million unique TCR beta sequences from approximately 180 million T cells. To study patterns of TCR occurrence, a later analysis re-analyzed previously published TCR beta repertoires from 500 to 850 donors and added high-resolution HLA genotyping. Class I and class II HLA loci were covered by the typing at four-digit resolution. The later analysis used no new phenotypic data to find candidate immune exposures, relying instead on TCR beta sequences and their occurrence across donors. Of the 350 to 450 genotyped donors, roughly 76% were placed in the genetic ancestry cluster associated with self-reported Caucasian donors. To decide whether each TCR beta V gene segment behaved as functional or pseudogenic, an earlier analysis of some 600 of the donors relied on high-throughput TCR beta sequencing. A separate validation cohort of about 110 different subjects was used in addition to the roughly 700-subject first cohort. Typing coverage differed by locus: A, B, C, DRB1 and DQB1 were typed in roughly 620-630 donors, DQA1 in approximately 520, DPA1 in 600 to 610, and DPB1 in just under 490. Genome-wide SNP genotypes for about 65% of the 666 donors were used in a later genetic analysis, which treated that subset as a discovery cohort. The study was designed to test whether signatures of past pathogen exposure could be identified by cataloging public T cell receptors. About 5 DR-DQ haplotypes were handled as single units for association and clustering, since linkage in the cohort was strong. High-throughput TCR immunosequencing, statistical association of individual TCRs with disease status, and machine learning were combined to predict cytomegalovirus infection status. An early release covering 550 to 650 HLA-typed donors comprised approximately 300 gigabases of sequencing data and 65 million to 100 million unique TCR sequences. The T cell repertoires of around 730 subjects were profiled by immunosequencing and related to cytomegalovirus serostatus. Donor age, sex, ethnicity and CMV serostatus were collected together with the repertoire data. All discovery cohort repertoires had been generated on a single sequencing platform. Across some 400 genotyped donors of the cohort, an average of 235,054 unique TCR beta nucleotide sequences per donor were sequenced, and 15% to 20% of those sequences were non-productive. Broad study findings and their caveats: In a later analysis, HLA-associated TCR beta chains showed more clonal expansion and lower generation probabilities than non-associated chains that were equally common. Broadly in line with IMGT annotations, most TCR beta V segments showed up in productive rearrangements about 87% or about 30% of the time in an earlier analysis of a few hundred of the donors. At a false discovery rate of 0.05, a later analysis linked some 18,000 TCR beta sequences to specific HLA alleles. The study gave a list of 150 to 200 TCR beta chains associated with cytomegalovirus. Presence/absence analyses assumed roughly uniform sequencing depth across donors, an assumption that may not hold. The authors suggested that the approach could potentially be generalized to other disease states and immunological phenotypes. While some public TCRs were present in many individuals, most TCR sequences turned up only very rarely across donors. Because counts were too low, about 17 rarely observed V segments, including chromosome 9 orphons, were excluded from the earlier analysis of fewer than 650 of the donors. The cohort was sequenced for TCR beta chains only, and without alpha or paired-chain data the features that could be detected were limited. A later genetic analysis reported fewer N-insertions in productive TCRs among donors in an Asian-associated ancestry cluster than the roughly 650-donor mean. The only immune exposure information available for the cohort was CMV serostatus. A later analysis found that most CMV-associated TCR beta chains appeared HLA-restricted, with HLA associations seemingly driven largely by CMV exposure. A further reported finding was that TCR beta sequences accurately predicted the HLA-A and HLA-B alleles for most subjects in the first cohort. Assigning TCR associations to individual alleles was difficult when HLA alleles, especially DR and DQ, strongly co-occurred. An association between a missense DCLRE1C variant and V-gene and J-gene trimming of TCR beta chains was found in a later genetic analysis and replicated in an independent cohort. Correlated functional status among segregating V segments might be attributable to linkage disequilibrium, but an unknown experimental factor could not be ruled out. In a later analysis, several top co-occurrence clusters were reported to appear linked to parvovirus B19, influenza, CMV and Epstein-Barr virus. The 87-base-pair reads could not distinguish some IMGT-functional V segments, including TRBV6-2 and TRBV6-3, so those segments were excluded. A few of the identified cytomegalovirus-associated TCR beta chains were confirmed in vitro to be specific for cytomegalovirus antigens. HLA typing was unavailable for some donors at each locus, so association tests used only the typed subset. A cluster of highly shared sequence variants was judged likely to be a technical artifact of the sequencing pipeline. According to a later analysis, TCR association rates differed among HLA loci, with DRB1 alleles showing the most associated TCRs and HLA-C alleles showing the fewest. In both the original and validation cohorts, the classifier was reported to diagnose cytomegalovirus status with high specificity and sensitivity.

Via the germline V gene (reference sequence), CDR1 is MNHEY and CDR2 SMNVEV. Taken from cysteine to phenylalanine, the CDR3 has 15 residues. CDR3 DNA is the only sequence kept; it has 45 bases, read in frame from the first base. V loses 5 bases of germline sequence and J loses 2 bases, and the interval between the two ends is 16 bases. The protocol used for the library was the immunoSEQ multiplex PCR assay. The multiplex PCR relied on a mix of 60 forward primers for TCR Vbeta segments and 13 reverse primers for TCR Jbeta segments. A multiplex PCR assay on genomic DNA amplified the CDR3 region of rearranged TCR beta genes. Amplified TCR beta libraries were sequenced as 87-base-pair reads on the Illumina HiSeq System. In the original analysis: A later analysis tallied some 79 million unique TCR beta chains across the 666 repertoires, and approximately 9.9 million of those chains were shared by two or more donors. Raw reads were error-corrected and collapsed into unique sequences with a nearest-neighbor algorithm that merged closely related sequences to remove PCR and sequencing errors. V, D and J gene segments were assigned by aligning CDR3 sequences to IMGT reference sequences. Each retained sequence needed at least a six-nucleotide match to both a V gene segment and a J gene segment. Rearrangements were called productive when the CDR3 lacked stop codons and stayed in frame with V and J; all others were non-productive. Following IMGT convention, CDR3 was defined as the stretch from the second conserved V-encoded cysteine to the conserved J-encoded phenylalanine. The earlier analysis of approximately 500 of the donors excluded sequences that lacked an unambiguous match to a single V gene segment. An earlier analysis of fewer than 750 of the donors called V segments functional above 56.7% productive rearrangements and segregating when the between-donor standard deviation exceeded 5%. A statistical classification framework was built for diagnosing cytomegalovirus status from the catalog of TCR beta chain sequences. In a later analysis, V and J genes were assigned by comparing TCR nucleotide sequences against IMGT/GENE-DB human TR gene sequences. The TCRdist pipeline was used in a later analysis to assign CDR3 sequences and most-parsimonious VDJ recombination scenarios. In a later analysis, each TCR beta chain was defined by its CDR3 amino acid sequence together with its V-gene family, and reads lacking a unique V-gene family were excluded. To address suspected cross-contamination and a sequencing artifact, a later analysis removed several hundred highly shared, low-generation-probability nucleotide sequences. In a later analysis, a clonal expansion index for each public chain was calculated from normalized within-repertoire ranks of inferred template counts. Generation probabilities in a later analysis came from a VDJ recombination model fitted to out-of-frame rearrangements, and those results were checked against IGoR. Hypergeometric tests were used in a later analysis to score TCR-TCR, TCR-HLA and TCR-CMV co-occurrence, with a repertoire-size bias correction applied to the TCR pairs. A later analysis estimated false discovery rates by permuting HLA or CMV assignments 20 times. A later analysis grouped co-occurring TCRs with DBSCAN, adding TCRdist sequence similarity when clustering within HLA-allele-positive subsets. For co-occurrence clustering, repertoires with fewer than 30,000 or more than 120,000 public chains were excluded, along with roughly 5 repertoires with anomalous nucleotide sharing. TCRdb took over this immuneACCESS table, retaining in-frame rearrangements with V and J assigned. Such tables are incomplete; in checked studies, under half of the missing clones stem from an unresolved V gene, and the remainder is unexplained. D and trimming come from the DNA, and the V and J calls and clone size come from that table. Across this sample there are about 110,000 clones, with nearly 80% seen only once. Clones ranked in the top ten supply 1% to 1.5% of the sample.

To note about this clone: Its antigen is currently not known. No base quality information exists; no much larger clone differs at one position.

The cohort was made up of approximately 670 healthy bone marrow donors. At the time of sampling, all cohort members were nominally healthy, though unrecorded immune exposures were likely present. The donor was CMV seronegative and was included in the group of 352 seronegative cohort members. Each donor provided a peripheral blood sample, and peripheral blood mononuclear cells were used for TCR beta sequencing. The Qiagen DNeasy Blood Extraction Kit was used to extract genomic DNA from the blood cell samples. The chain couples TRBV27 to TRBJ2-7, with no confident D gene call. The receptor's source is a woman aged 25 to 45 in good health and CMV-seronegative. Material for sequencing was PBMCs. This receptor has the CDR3 CASSPSFEPTYEQYF. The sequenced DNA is TGTGCCAGCAGTCCCTCATTTGAGCCGACCTACGAGCAGTACTTC.